This T cell receptor (beta chain) is drawn from a study of blood T cells in healthy people across ages. The length of the CDR3 is 14 residues. CDR1 is MNHEY and CDR2 is SVGEGT in the germline V gene. Trimming removed 4 bases from V and 9 bases from J; junction bases left unmatched: 8. Together with a sample-barcoded 5' primer, a J-beta primer mix was included in a second PCR lasting roughly 6 to 12 cycles. Each CDR3 protein is one row after TCRdb ran MiXCR on the 5' RACE reads. This table holds 1.5 million to 2 million distinct CDR3 sequences, 28% found once. This clonotype turned up a few times. This TCR was sampled from a woman aged 25 to 39 in good health. Input material: blood. This chain uses TRBV6-2 or TRBV6-3 with TRBJ2-3; the match to TRBD2 covers 9 bases. The CDR3 is CASSLASGIPTQYF. The CDR3 DNA sequence: TGTGCCAGCAGTTTGGCTAGCGGGATCCCCACGCAGTATTTT.